One and the same sample provided the 20 T cell receptor beta chains below, sequenced in a study of brain T cells in children with intractable seizures. Specified time point: blood from clinic visit 5 months post-surgery; TSC patient then seizure free. Clones were read by immunoSEQ multiplex PCR, and TCRdb kept only the in-frame ones, dropping some. The table shows 300,000 to 400,000 clones, with 93% occurring only once. Specimen: peripheral blood, collected 4 to 5 months after surgery. These receptors all stem from a boy in the first two years of life with tuberous sclerosis and intractable seizures.

The chain has TRBV19 and TRBJ1-3; D unresolved. V was trimmed by 3 bases and J by 7 bases, leaving 10 bases between them. The CDR3 has 13 residues. The germline gives CDR1 LNHDA, CDR2 SQIVND (reference sequence). The CDR3 sequence: CASSMITRNTIYF. The CDR3 DNA sequence: TGTGCCAGTAGTATGATTACCCGGAACACCATATATTTT.

V and J are TRBV6-5 and TRBJ2-3; 7 positions agree with TRBD1. CDR3 length equals 15 residues. After removal of 0 bases from V and 5 bases from J, the junction contained 5 bases not matched to a gene. Germline CDR1 reads MNHEY; CDR2 reads SVGAGI. The chain's CDR3 is CASSYSKGGRDTQYF. As DNA, the CDR3 is TGTGCCAGCAGTTACTCGAAAGGGGGCCGAGATACGCAGTATTTT.

The gene calls are TRBV6-5 and TRBJ2-3; D uncertain. Trimming left V 7 bases short and J 5 bases short, with 4 bases between. The germline CDR1 and CDR2 sequences are MNHEY and SVGAGI. This CDR3 has 10 amino acids. The CDR3 region has the DNA TGTGCCAGCAACGGAGATACGCAGTATTTT. As protein: CASNGDTQYF.

This clone was counted a single time. The chain recombines TRBV5-4 with TRBJ2-5; 10 bases align to TRBD2. The germline V gene has CDR1 SGHNT and CDR2 YYREEE (reference sequence). Losses at the gene ends were 4 bases for V and 3 bases for J; bases not matched to a gene: 3. This CDR3 region has 14 residues. CDR3 in DNA: TGTGCCAGCAGCCAGAGCGGGGGGGAAGAGACCCAGTACTTC. It yields the protein CASSQSGGEETQYF.

The genes are TRBV6-5 and TRBJ2-1; D perhaps matches TRBD2 (7 bases). This CDR3 spans 15 amino acids. V lost 6 bases and J lost 5, with 17 bases in between. Germline V gene sequence: CDR1 MNHEY, CDR2 SVGAGI. The CDR3 reads CASRSGRGGNNEQFF. In DNA form, the CDR3 reads TGTGCCAGCAGATCTGGTCGCGGGGGCAACAATGAGCAGTTCTTC.

This clone is a singleton in its sample. The chain combines TRBV7-9 with TRBJ2-1; a possible D gene is TRBD1 (6 bases). This CDR3 has 14 amino acids. Germline-derived CDR1 and CDR2 are SEHNR and FQNEAQ (reference sequence). Trimming stripped 5 bases from V and 9 bases from J, with 17 bases between. This CDR3 reads CASSQDSPLGEQFF. In DNA form, the CDR3 reads TGTGCCAGCAGCCAGGACAGCCCTCTGGGTGAGCAGTTCTTC.

The chain joins TRBV10-3 to TRBJ1-2; no definite D call. In germline, CDR1 is ENHRY, CDR2 SYGVKD. The CDR3 runs to 14 residues. Trimming pared 0 bases from V and 8 bases from J, leaving 13 bases between. The CDR3 sequence: CAISESSGSGGYTF. Written as DNA, the CDR3 is TGTGCCATCAGTGAGTCGTCCGGCTCGGGGGGCTACACCTTC.

The chain combines TRBV7-6 with TRBJ2-4; TRBD2 might be the D (6 bases). The germline V and J ends were trimmed by 3 bases and 3 bases, with 15 bases remaining between them. The CDR3 is made up of 16 amino acids. From germline, CDR1 is SGHVS and CDR2 FNYEAQ. DNA for the CDR3: TGTGCCAGCAGCTTGCTTTCTGAGGAGGGCAAAAACATTCAGTACTTC. Protein sequence: CASSLLSEEGKNIQYF.

The chain employs TRBV5-1 and TRBJ1-1; D is possibly TRBD1 (5 bases). Between the trimmed V and J ends, which lost 2 bases and 0 bases, there was a span of 17 bases. Germline CDR1 SGHRS, CDR2 YFSETQ. The CDR3 is 17 residues long. The CDR3: CASSFQGALYMNTEAFF. CDR3 coding DNA: TGCGCCAGCAGCTTCCAGGGTGCTCTGTATATGAACACTGAAGCTTTCTTT.

V and J are TRBV30 and TRBJ1-2; TRBD1 agrees at 7 bases. Germline V lookup: CDR1 GTSNPN, CDR2 SVGIG (reference sequence). This CDR3 comprises 12 residues. V trimming: 4 bases; J trimming: 5 bases; junction bases outside the gene matches: 4. The CDR3 reads CAWTGGEYGYTF. CDR3 sequence (DNA): TGTGCCTGGACAGGGGGGGAATATGGCTACACCTTC.

V gene TRBV2 combines with J gene TRBJ2-1, with 8 bases identical to TRBD1. Unmatched junction bases numbered 16, after V lost 5 bases and J lost 4 bases. Germline V gene sequence: CDR1 SNHLY, CDR2 FYNNEI. This CDR3 is 18 amino acids long. CDR3 in amino acids: CASSYPGQGGDRYNEQFF. The CDR3 nucleotides are TGTGCCAGCAGTTACCCCGGACAGGGAGGTGATCGGTACAATGAGCAGTTCTTC.

The chain joins TRBV10-3 to TRBJ2-1; 13 bases match TRBD2. The CDR3 runs 18 residues. In germline, CDR1 is ENHRY, CDR2 SYGVKD. V dropped 10 bases and J dropped 2; count of bases not matched to a gene: 14. CDR3 residues: CATGGLGLAGDPYNEQFF. For the CDR3, the DNA is TGTGCCACCGGCGGGCTTGGACTAGCGGGAGATCCCTACAATGAGCAGTTCTTC.

The V call is TRBV25-1, the J call TRBJ2-7, with D perhaps TRBD1 or TRBD2 (5 bases each). Germline CDR1 is MGHDK and CDR2 is SYGVNS. This CDR3 is built from 15 residues. Trimming left V 4 bases short and J 4 bases short, with 17 bases between. Here the CDR3 DNA reads TGTGCCAGCAGTGTTACCGGGACCCTGTATTACGAGCAGTACTTC. It translates to CASSVTGTLYYEQYF.

The chain combines TRBV3-1 (or the pseudogene TRBV3-2) with TRBJ1-2, with D perhaps matching TRBD1 (5 bases). The CDR3 sequence is 14 residues long. Trimming stripped 0 bases from V and 6 bases from J, with 11 bases between. Germline V CDR1 and CDR2: LGHDT, YNNKEL (reference sequence). This CDR3 reads CASSQDPGRNGYTF. In nucleotides, the CDR3 is TGTGCCAGCAGCCAAGATCCAGGGCGAAATGGCTACACCTTC.

The chain joins TRBV11-3 to TRBJ2-7, with 10 bases identical to TRBD1. The length of the CDR3 is 14 residues. V lost 5 bases and J lost 2; bases outside the gene matches: 3. Germline lookup yields CDR1 SGHNT and CDR2 YENEEA. CDR3 in amino acids: CASSPGTGAYEQYF. In DNA, the CDR3 is TGTGCCAGCAGCCCCGGGACAGGGGCCTACGAGCAGTACTTC.

This clone showed up just a few times. V gene TRBV7-2 combines with J gene TRBJ1-3, with D perhaps matching TRBD1 (6 bases). There are 15 residues in the CDR3. The V end lost 1 base, the J end lost 4 bases, and 11 bases lay between the germline ends. Germline lookup yields CDR1 SGHTA and CDR2 FQGNSA. CDR3 in amino acids: CASSLGAGDGNTIYF. CDR3 DNA: TGTGCCAGCAGCTTAGGGGCAGGGGACGGAAACACCATATATTTT.

V usage is TRBV19 and J usage is TRBJ2-7; 8 bases align to TRBD1. Germline V gene lookup returns CDR1 LNHDA and CDR2 SQIVND (reference sequence). This CDR3 contains 14 residues. Losses at the gene ends were 5 bases for V and 4 bases for J; bases not matched to a gene: 7. The CDR3 DNA reads as TGTGCCAGTAGTGGAAGGGACAGGCGATACGAGCAGTACTTC. It specifies CASSGRDRRYEQYF.

The CDR3, as DNA: TGTGCCAGTAGTACCGGACAGGGGGGAAGAAACACCATATATTTT. It codes for CASSTGQGGRNTIYF. V gene TRBV19 combines with J gene TRBJ1-3; 10 nucleotides match TRBD1. V was clipped by 4 bases and J by 5 bases; unmatched bases: 5. From germline, CDR1 is LNHDA and CDR2 SQIVND (reference sequence). This CDR3 spans 15 amino acids.

The chain links TRBV7-3 to TRBJ2-2; D gene unclear. This CDR3 region has 14 residues. CDR1 SGHTA and CDR2 FQGTGA come from the germline V gene. V lost 5 bases, J lost 3 bases, and 10 bases lay in between. CDR3 DNA sequence: TGTGCCAGCAGCCCGAGTGCGGACACCGGGGAGCTGTTTTTT. Translating it yields CASSPSADTGELFF. The full variable domain, rest sourced from reference TRBV7-3 and TRBJ2-2, is GAGVSQTPSNKVTEKGKYVELRCDPISGHTALYWYRQSLGQGPEFLIYFQGTGAADDSGLPNDRFFAVRPEGSVSTLKIQRTERGDSAVYLCASSPSADTGELFFGEGSRLTVL.

The chain uses TRBV9 and TRBJ2-2; unclear D gene. The CDR3 covers 15 residues. V was trimmed by 0 bases and J by 1 base, leaving 7 bases between them. Germline V gives CDR1 SGDLS, CDR2 YYNGEE. As DNA, the CDR3 is TGTGCCAGCAGCGTAGCGGTTTGGAACACCGGGGAGCTGTTTTTT. Its translation is CASSVAVWNTGELFF.